The clone carrying this T cell receptor (beta chain) was counted many times. Its target is not known. The record originates from a study of blood T cells in healthy people across ages. On the study more broadly: Template switching captured about one barcoded beta molecule per two T cells.

Overall study results and limits: From one million sequenced T cells, diversity estimates were lower bounds. Naive T cell percentage by flow cytometry tracked strongly with beta diversity.

A second about 7 to 12 cycle PCR used barcoded and J-beta primers. Each cDNA molecule, via a template-switch adaptor with 12 random nucleotides, was tagged. TCRdb passed the 5' RACE reads through MiXCR, listing each CDR3 protein once. The repertoire includes 550,000 to 800,000 distinct CDR3 sequences, over 20% of them detected once, and 3.5% to 4% sits in the top ten. The V and J ends lost 6 bases and 2 bases respectively, with 17 bases between them. CDR3 size: 15 residues. CDR1 and CDR2 (germline): MNHEY, SVGAGI. V is TRBV6-5 and J is TRBJ2-7; possibly TRBD2 for D (6 bases). Specimen: blood. The TCR sequence derives from a man aged 70 or older in good health. The CDR3 nucleotides read TGTGCCAGCAGCCTGTTCGGCGGGGAGACCTACGAGCAGTACTTC. Translation: CASSLFGGETYEQYF.